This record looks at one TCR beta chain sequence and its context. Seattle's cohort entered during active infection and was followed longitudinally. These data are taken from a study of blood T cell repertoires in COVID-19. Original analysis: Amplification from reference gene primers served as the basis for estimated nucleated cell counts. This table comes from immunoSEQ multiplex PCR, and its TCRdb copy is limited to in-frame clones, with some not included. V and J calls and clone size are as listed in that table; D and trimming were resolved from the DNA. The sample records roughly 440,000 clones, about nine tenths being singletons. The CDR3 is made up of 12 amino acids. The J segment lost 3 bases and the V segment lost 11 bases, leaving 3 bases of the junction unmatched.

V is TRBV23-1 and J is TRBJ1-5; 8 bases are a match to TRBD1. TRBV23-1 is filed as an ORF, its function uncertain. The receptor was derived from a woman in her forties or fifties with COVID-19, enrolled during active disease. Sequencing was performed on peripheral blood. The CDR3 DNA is TGCGCCCGGACAGGGATCAATCAGCCCCAGCATTTT. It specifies CARTGINQPQHF.